This TCR beta chain was recovered during a study of human T cells and chemical hapten exposure. General study points: Donors in the study had alopecia, meaning their immune response may differ from healthy people's.

TCRdb redid the calling of the RACE reads with MiXCR, one entry per CDR3 protein. The repertoire holds 250,000 or so distinct CDR3 sequences, with approximately 7.5% as singletons. This clonotype was counted only a few times. Antigen unknown. Stated time point: pre-sensitization, week 0. Treatment defined: therapeutic diphenylcyclopropenone sensitization with weekly scalp DPC. The CDR3 extends over 15 amino acids. The V end lost 3 bases, the J end lost 3 bases, and 12 bases lay between the germline ends. The receptor's source is a man aged 18 to 35 with alopecia areata. Some clones in this sample may be carry-over from other donors' samples. The chain uses TRBV12-3 or TRBV12-4 and TRBJ1-5; TRBD1 is a possible D gene (6 bases). The sequences come from whole blood, collected in connection with sensitization to the hapten diphenylcyclopropenone (DPC). CDR3 loop: CASSLGQGNNQPQHF. Written as DNA, the CDR3 is TGTGCCAGCAGTTTGGGGCAGGGGAACAATCAGCCCCAGCATTTT.